The present entry profiles one T cell receptor (beta chain) with its context. Primed by a sample-barcoded 5' primer and a J-beta primer mix, a second PCR proceeded for about 6 to 11 cycles. Every individual sample yielded 2.5 million or more paired-end reads (each containing CDR3). Using its own MiXCR run on the 5' RACE reads, TCRdb lists one record per CDR3 protein. The top ten hold around 40% of the sample, which has roughly 800,000 distinct CDR3 sequences, 53% seen once. This sample is part of a study of blood T cells in healthy people across ages. CDR1 is DFQATT and CDR2 is SNEGSKA in the germline V gene (reference sequence). V shed 1 base and J 8 bases; nucleotides not matched to a gene: 8. The CDR3 is made up of 14 amino acids.

This chain connects TRBV20-1 to TRBJ2-1; 7 nucleotides match TRBD2. The clonotype was recovered from a man older than 75 in good health. Input material: blood. DNA of the CDR3: TGCAGTGCTAGAGGTGCAGGAGCGGGACATGAGCAGTTCTTC. This translates into CSARGAGAGHEQFF.